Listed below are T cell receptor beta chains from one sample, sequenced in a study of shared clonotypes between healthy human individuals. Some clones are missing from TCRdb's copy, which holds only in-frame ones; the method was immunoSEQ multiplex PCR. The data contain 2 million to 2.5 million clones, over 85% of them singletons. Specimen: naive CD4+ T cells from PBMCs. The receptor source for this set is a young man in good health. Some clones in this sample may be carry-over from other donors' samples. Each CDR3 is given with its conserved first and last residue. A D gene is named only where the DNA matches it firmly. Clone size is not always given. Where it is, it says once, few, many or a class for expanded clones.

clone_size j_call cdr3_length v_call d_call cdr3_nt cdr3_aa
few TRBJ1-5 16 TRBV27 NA TGTGCCAGCAGTCCCTGGGGAGGGGGGGGAAATCAGCCCCAGCATTTT CASSPWGGGGNQPQHF
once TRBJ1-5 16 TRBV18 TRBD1 TGTGCCAGCTCATCTGGACAGGTGCTAAGCAATCAGCCCCAGCATTTT CASSSGQVLSNQPQHF
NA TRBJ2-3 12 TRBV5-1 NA TGCGCCAGCAGCTTGGAAAGGGATACGCAGTATTTT CASSLERDTQYF
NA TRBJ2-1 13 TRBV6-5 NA TGTGCCAGCAGTTACTCGAGTAGCAATGAGCAGTTCTTC CASSYSSSNEQFF
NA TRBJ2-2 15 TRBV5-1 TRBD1 TGCGCCAGCAGCGAAGGACAGGGGGCCGCCGGGGAGCTGTTTTTT CASSEGQGAAGELFF
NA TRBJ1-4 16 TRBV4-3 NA TGCGCCAGCAGCCAGGGACCCTTGGGGGGGAATGAAAAACTGTTTTTT CASSQGPLGGNEKLFF
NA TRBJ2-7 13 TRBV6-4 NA TGTGCCAGCAGTGACAGGGGATCGTACGAGCAGTACTTC CASSDRGSYEQYF
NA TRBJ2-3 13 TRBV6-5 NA TGTGCCAGCATAGACAGGATCACAGATACGCAGTATTTT CASIDRITDTQYF
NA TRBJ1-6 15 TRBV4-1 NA TGCGCCAGCAGTCCGGTGGGGAATGTGAATTCACCCCTCCACTTT CASSPVGNVNSPLHF
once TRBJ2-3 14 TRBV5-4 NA TGTGCCAGCAGCTTTAGCGGAAACACAGATACGCAGTATTTT CASSFSGNTDTQYF
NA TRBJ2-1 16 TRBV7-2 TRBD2 TGTGCCAGCAGCTTAGGCGGCGGGAGGGCCTCGGATGAGCAGTTCTTC CASSLGGGRASDEQFF
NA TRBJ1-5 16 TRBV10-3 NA TGTGCCATCAGTGGGGGCGGGGCTAATAGCAATCAGCCCCAGCATTTT CAISGGGANSNQPQHF
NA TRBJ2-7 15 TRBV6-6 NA TGTGCCAGCAGTTACTCGGGCCAGGGGAGCCACGAGCAGTACTTC CASSYSGQGSHEQYF
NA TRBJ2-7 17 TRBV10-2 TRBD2 TGCGCCAGCTCCGCTTCCGGCTCGGTTTCGGGGGGCTACGAGCAGTACTTC CASSASGSVSGGYEQYF
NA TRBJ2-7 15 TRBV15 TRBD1 TGTGCCACCAGCAGGTTAACAGGGGCGTCGGATCAGCAGTACTTC CATSRLTGASDQQYF
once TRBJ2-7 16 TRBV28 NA TGTGCCAGCAGCAAATTGGAGGCAATACGTCACTACGAGCAGTACTTC CASSKLEAIRHYEQYF
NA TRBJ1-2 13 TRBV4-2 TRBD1 TGTGCCAGCACCCAAAGACAGGGCCGGGGCTACACCTTC CASTQRQGRGYTF
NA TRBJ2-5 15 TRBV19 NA TGTGCCAGTAGTATAGAAGCCCAGGGAGCGGAGACCCAGTACTTC CASSIEAQGAETQYF
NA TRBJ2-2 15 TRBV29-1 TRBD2 TGCAGCGTTGAAGACTTAGCGGGAGCGACCGGGGAGCTGTTTTTT CSVEDLAGATGELFF
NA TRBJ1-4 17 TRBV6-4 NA TGTGCCAGCACACCAAACCAGGGTAAAGAAACTAATGAAAAACTGTTTTTT CASTPNQGKETNEKLFF
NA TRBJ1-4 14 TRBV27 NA TGTGCCAGCAGTTCCCGGTTTGGGCGAGAAAAACTGTTTTTT CASSSRFGREKLFF
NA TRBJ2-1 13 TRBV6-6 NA TGTGCCAGCAGCCCGACGGGACTCTCGGAGCAGTTCTTC CASSPTGLSEQFF
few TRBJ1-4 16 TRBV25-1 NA TGTGCCAGCAGTGGGGGGGTCAGTGCAACTAATGAAAAACTGTTTTTT CASSGGVSATNEKLFF
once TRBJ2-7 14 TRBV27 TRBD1 TGTGCCAGCAGGTCCGGGACAGGGATGCGCGAGCAGTACTTC CASRSGTGMREQYF
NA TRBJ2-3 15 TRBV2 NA TGTGCCAGCAGCGAAGACGAGACTAGTCCAGATACGCAGTATTTT CASSEDETSPDTQYF
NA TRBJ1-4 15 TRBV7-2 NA TGTGCCAGCAGCTTAGCGGGGGGGGCGACGGAAAAACTGTTTTTT CASSLAGGATEKLFF
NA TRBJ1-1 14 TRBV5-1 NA TGCGCCAGCAGCCCCGAGACCCGGGCGCCTGAAGCTTTCTTT CASSPETRAPEAFF
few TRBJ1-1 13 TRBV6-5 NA TGTGCCAGCGTGAAGACAGCGAACACTGAAGCTTTCTTT CASVKTANTEAFF
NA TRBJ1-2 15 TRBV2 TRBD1 TGTGCCAGCAGTCCCAAGGGACAGGCAAGCTATGGCTACACCTTC CASSPKGQASYGYTF
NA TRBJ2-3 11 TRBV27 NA TGTGCCAGCAGTTCAAAAGATACGCAGTATTTT CASSSKDTQYF
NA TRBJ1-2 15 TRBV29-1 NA TGCAGCGTTGAGAAGATATACGACAGTAACTATGGCTACACCTTC CSVEKIYDSNYGYTF
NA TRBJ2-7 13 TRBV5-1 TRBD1 TGCGCCAGCAGCTCCTCGACAGGGGGCGAGCAGTACTTC CASSSSTGGEQYF
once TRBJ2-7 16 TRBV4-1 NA TGCGCCAGCAGCCCAGAAAGAGGTAGGCGACCCTACGAGCAGTACTTC CASSPERGRRPYEQYF
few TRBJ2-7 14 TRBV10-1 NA TGCGCCAGCAGTGAGTCAGGCAGAGACTACGAGCAGTACTTC CASSESGRDYEQYF
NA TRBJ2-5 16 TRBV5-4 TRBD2 TGTGCCAGCAGCTCACCGGGACTACGCCATGTAAGGACCCAGTACTTC CASSSPGLRHVRTQYF
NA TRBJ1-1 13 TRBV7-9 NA TGTGCCAGCAGCAACCAGCAGAACACTGAAGCTTTCTTT CASSNQQNTEAFF
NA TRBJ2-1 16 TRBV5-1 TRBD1 TGCGCCAGCAGCCCGATATCTGAGGGACAGAACAATGAGCAGTTCTTC CASSPISEGQNNEQFF
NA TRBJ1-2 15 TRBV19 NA TGTGCCAGTAGTATTAACAGGCGAATACTCTATGGCTACACCTTC CASSINRRILYGYTF